This TCR beta chain comes out of a study of blood T cell repertoires in COVID-19. Across the whole study: Material from acute and convalescent COVID-19 was sourced from the United States, Italy and Spain.

Source study methods: Reference gene primer amplification gave estimated nucleated cell counts. Assay: immunoSEQ multiplex PCR; the TCRdb copy retains only in-frame clones and omits some. Clonal size and the V and J genes are those of that table, whereas D and trimming came from the DNA. The table includes over 250,000 clones, 80% to 90% detected once. This CDR3 spans 14 amino acids. V lost 1 base and J 4 bases, leaving 10 bases between the germline ends. Germline CDR1 SGHAT, CDR2 FQNNGV. Sequencing was carried out using peripheral blood. This receptor was identified in a woman aged 70-85 years with acute or convalescent COVID-19. The chain recombines TRBV11-2 with TRBJ1-2; D gene unclear. The CDR3 coding sequence is TGTGCCAGCAGCTTAGCGGGGTTAGGCTATGGCTACACCTTC. Amino acids: CASSLAGLGYGYTF.